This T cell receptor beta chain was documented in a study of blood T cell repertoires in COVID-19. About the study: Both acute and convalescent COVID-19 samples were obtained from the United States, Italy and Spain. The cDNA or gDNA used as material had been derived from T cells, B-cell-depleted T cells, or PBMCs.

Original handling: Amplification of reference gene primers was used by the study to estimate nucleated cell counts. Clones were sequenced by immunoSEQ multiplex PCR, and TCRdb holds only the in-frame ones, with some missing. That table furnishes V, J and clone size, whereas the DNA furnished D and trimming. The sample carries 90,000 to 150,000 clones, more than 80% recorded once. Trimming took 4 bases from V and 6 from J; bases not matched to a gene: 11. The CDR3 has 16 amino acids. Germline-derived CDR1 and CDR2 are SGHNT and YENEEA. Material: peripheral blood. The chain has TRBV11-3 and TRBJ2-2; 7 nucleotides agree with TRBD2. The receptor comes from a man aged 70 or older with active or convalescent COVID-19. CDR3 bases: TGTGCCAGCAGCTCCCGCGGGCGGGAGTGGTCCGGGGAGCTGTTTTTT. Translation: CASSSRGREWSGELFF.